The entry below describes one T cell receptor beta chain. This specimen belongs to a study of blood T cell repertoires in COVID-19. There are 15 residues in the CDR3. V shed 6 bases and J 7 bases; nucleotides not matched to a gene: 11. Germline CDR1 and CDR2: LGHDT and YNNKEL (reference sequence). TCRdb keeps only in-frame clones here, not all; method: immunoSEQ multiplex PCR. The sample has around 300,000 clones, just under 90% seen once. This rearrangement joins TRBV3-1 (or the pseudogene TRBV3-2) to TRBJ2-1; 8 positions agree with TRBD2. The origin of this receptor is a woman in her 30s who had recovered from COVID-19. The sample was PBMCs or T cells enriched from blood (not recorded which). CDR3 amino acids: CASSPFGSGVNEQFF. The CDR3 DNA is TGTGCCAGCAGTCCCTTCGGTAGCGGGGTGAATGAGCAGTTCTTC.